This T cell receptor (beta chain) was recovered during a study of PD-1 blockade in classical Hodgkin lymphoma. The repertoire was sequenced with immunoSEQ multiplex PCR; TCRdb's copy has only in-frame clones and lacks some. The table has over 50,000 clones, roughly 85% seen once; the top ten hold 6.5% to 9%. There are 14 residues in the CDR3. The germline V and J ends were trimmed by 4 bases and 2 bases, with 12 bases remaining between them. Germline V gene sequence: CDR1 SEHNR, CDR2 FQNEAQ (reference sequence). The time point here: cycle 4 day 1 (C4D1), after 6 weeks of nivolumab. There was relapse after autologous stem cell transplantation in every patient, and there was variation in brentuximab vedotin exposure.

The receptor's source is a human donor with classical Hodgkin lymphoma. This specimen consisted of peripheral blood mononuclear cells (PBMCs), obtained before the fourth cycle of nivolumab. The chain combines TRBV7-9 with TRBJ2-7; D possibly corresponds to TRBD2 (6 bases). The CDR3 loop reads CASSSAGFTYEQYF. CDR3 DNA: TGTGCCAGCAGCTCCGCGGGGTTCACCTACGAGCAGTACTTC. Variable domain in full (rest from reference TRBV7-9 and TRBJ2-7): DTGVSQNPRHKITKRGQNVTFRCDPISEHNRLYWYRQTLGQGPEFLTYFQNEAQLEKSRLLSDRFSAERPKGSFSTLEIQRTEQGDSAMYLCASSSAGFTYEQYFGPGTRLTVT.